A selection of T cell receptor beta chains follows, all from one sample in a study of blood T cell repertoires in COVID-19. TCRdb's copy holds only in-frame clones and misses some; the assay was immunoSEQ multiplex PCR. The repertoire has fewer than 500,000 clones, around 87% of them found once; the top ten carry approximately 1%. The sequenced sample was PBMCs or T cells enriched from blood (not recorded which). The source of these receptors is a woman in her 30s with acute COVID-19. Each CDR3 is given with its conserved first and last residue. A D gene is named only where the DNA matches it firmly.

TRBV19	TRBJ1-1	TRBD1	CASSRQGGTEAFF	TGTGCCAGTAGTCGACAGGGAGGAACTGAAGCTTTCTTT
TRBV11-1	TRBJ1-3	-	CASSFNRRNTIYF	TGTGCCAGCAGCTTTAACAGGAGAAACACCATATATTTT
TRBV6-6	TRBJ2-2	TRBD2	CASSRLPSGVNTGELFF	TGTGCCAGCAGTCGCCTCCCTAGCGGGGTGAACACCGGGGAGCTGTTTTTT
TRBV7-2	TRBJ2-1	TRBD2	CASSLGRFGLGVEQFF	TGTGCCAGCAGCTTAGGACGTTTTGGACTAGGAGTTGAGCAGTTCTTC
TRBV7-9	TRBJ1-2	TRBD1	CASSPRDRSYGYTF	TGTGCCAGCAGCCCTCGGGACAGGTCATATGGCTACACCTTC
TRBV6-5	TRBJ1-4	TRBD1	CASSYLPGQGKEKLFF	TGTGCCAGCAGTTACCTGCCGGGACAGGGGAAAGAAAAACTGTTTTTT
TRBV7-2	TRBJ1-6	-	CASSLRGGGVANSPLHF	TGTGCCAGCAGCTTACGCGGGGGCGGCGTGGCTAATTCACCCCTCCACTTT
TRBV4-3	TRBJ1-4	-	CASSQDPGATNEKLFF	TGCGCCAGCAGCCAAGATCCCGGTGCAACTAATGAAAAACTGTTTTTT
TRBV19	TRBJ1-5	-	CASSIAGNQPQHF	TGTGCCAGTAGTATAGCGGGGAACCAGCCCCAGCATTTT
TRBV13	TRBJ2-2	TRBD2	CASRLAAWETGELFF	TGTGCCAGCAGACTAGCGGCTTGGGAGACCGGGGAGCTGTTTTTT
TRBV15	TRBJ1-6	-	CATSRDQGLFSPLHF	TGTGCCACCAGCAGAGATCAGGGGTTGTTTTCACCCCTCCACTTT
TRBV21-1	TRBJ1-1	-	CASSLPTNTEAFF	TGTGCCAGCAGCCTACCCACGAACACTGAAGCTTTCTTT
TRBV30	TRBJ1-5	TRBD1	CAWRQGFGNQPQHF	TGTGCCTGGCGACAGGGATTCGGCAATCAGCCCCAGCATTTT
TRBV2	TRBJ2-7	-	CASSEGQGWTYEQYF	TGTGCCAGCAGTGAAGGGCAGGGCTGGACCTACGAGCAGTACTTC
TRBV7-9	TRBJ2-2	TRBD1	CASSEGTVHTGELFF	TGTGCCAGCAGCGAGGGGACAGTTCACACCGGGGAGCTGTTTTTT
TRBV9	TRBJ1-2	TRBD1	CASSPRQGLGYGYTF	TGTGCCAGCAGCCCCCGACAGGGATTGGGCTATGGCTACACCTTC